Below, one TCR beta chain is given with its context. Amplification used 60 Vbeta primers and 13 Jbeta primers. The table came from immunoSEQ multiplex PCR; TCRdb's copy has only in-frame clones and leaves some out. This table has some 110,000 clones, over 65% appearing once. The data originate from a study of cytomegalovirus exposure and HLA in healthy donors. V dropped 2 bases and J dropped 1; count of bases not matched to a gene: 3. The CDR3 runs to 15 residues. Germline V CDR1 and CDR2: GTSNPN, SVGIG (reference sequence). Material: PBMCs. The chain combines TRBV30 with TRBJ2-2; 8 nucleotides line up with TRBD2. This TCR was recovered from a woman in her forties in good health and CMV-seronegative. CDR3 protein: CAWSITSGNTGELFF. In nucleotides, the CDR3 is TGTGCCTGGAGTATCACTAGCGGGAACACCGGGGAGCTGTTTTTT.